This T cell receptor beta chain was sequenced in a study of monozygotic twins with inflammatory bowel disease. The CDR3 is 12 residues long. Looked up from germline, CDR1 is LNHDA and CDR2 is SQIVND (reference sequence). Using the 5' RACE reads, TCRdb records one entry per CDR3 protein without DNA. The table lists 400,000 or so distinct CDR3 sequences, with 2.4% in the top ten. Sequencing was done on a sample of blood. V usage is TRBV19 and J usage is TRBJ1-1; absent DNA, TCRdb's TRBD1 call cannot be checked. The receptor was derived from a human donor with ulcerative colitis or Crohn's disease, or a healthy co-twin of an affected twin (not recorded which). The CDR3 reads CASSRDSYEAFF.